The sequence of this T cell receptor beta chain was determined in a study of neoadjuvant anti-PD-1 for oral cavity cancer (dated by TCRdb to the early 2020s). Broadly, across the study: Before curative-intent surgical resection, most patients were given three to four biweekly doses of nivolumab at 3 mg/kg. For patients who did not progress, a fourth nivolumab dose was given around day 43, followed by definitive surgical resection on days 50-56. Under RECIST 1.1, a patient counted as a responder if showing complete response, partial response or stable disease, and as a non-responder if showing progression. A roughly 33% response rate was observed in the parent correlative cohort, in which around 12 patients were included. What the authors observed across the whole study: TCR analyses included only a few patients per response group, and the authors called for larger cohorts for validation. A higher pretreatment blood Treg/Th17 ratio correlated with both higher pretreatment blood TCRbeta clonality and lower post-treatment tumor TCRbeta clonality. Larger post-treatment sizes of preexisting intratumoral clones correlated with greater tumor shrinkage, suggesting expansion of preexisting clones contributed to response.

The intended sense of this specimen's time point label: after neoadjuvant nivolumab, at surgical resection. None of the patients had received prior systemic or radiation treatment, and all were newly diagnosed with stage II-IVA oral cavity squamous cell carcinoma. The cohort was composed of patients with HPV-negative, locally advanced oral cavity squamous cell carcinoma. The samples were obtained from a longitudinal correlative study of a single-arm phase II trial testing neoadjuvant nivolumab in oral cavity squamous cell carcinoma. Subject-matched pre- and post-treatment PBMCs and tumors from three responders and three non-responders were subjected to genomic DNA-based TCRbeta sequencing. The Maxwell RSC DNA from Tissue kit was used to isolate genomic DNA from tumor tissue. The CDR1 and CDR2 encoded by the germline V gene are SQVTM and ANQGSEA. The CDR3, from cysteine to phenylalanine, totals 12 residues. CDR3 DNA only is kept here, 36 bases in frame from base 1.

Concerning this clone: Its antigen is still unknown. A junction end diverges from the germline sequence, so it may reflect a read error.

For survey sequencing of tumor libraries, mostly about 4.6 ug of input genomic DNA was used, and two replicates were run per sample. TCRbeta libraries were prepared with the immunoSEQ hsTCRbeta kit according to the manufacturer's instructions. The completed libraries were mixed into a single pool at 3 nM, then sequenced with an Illumina NovaSeq 6000 S4 flow cell. For the original study's pipeline: The immunoSEQ Analyzer handled quality control and preprocessing of the raw data. The analysis was restricted to productive rearrangements, with each unique CDR3 amino acid sequence defining a clonotype. Using the R package tcR, the researchers computed the Gini-Simpson index as their estimate of repertoire clonality. Gini indices were compared with Student's t test, and associations with tumor size change were assessed by Pearson correlation. In TCRdb, the immuneACCESS table is reduced to in-frame sequences with V and J assigned. These tables do not hold every clone; where another copy was compared, an unresolved V gene accounts for under half, and the others remain unexplained. V and J calls and clone size come straight from that table; D and trimming were deduced from the DNA. The sample includes 6,000 or so clones, with around 50% observed a single time. The ten top clones hold 6% to 9% of the sample.

The TCR was taken from a person aged 35-79 years with oral cavity squamous cell carcinoma. The chain is made from TRBV29-1 and TRBJ1-1; a stretch of 8 junction bases matches TRBD1. The input for sequencing was tumor tissue, taken after nivolumab (anti-PD-1) treatment. For the CDR3, the sequence is CSVGEGQGGTTF. The bases read TGCAGCGTTGGGGAAGGACAGGGTGGAACGACCTTT.